This TCR beta chain is drawn from a study of early T cells in non-severe SARS-CoV-2 infection. Overall study context: Bulk RNA from unsorted whole blood was sequenced; chains were unpaired.

Attachment of unique molecular identifiers to individual cDNA molecules was performed. Via MiXCR, TCRdb re-called the 5' RACE reads, giving one row per CDR3 protein. The table records 68,000 or so distinct CDR3 sequences, 10% to 15% of them present only once. V lost 6 bases, J lost 2 bases, and 16 bases lay in between. Germline lookup yields CDR1 MNHNY and CDR2 SVGAGI (reference sequence). CDR3 size: 15 residues. This clonotype has only a few counts. Antigen unknown. Study results and caveats: The study's VDJdb matching favored anti-spike CD8 responses and missed private and CD4 specificities.

The chain links TRBV6-6 to TRBJ2-5, with D possibly being TRBD2 (6 bases). The clonotype originates from an adult who was a healthcare worker with PCR-confirmed SARS-CoV-2 infection or an uninfected control (not recorded which). The sample was whole blood. The CDR3 spells CASSPPGGSQETQYF. For the CDR3, the DNA is TGTGCCAGCAGCCCCCCTGGGGGGAGTCAAGAGACCCAGTACTTC.